This T cell receptor (beta chain) originates from a study of cytomegalovirus exposure and HLA in healthy donors. Generated by immunoSEQ multiplex PCR, the TCRdb table keeps only in-frame clones and is missing some. The repertoire consists of around 60,000 clones, with around 90% occurring once and the leading ten covering about 1.2%. To note about this clone: Antigen unknown.

The V and J ends lost 8 bases and 3 bases respectively, with 11 bases between them. The CDR3 spans 13 residues. Per the germline V gene, CDR1 is SGHTA and CDR2 is FQGNSA. Regarding the study as a whole: According to a subsequent analysis, TCR clusters from the first cohort were inclined to appear together in the 130 or so validation repertoires. There were some public TCRs occurring in many donors, but most TCR sequences were rare.

The sequence came from a woman younger than 30 in good health and CMV-seronegative. The sample consisted of PBMCs. V and J are TRBV7-2 and TRBJ1-3; a possible D gene is TRBD1 (6 bases). CDR3 sequence (DNA): TGTGCCAGCGAAGGGGGAGATGGAAACACCATATATTTT. It yields the protein CASEGGDGNTIYF.